These T cell receptor beta chains were read from a single sample in a study of blood T cells in healthy people across ages. In TCRdb, the 5' RACE reads were re-called with MiXCR into one record per CDR3 protein. The profile shows about 640,000 distinct CDR3 sequences, 25% to 35% of them singletons. The sequenced sample consisted of blood. The source of these receptors is a woman of 80 years or more in good health. CDR3s include the opening cysteine and the closing phenylalanine or tryptophan.

V	J	CDR3
TRBV7-9	TRBJ2-7	CASSAGRSEQYF
TRBV9	TRBJ2-7	CASSVGAGGRIEQYF
TRBV12-3/TRBV12-4	TRBJ2-5	CASSLATLAGGIEQYF
TRBV20-1	TRBJ1-2	CSATRSRVYGYTF
TRBV4-3	TRBJ2-1	CASSQEAGGKEQFF
TRBV11-2	TRBJ2-7	CASSPRDAGLGSYEQYF
TRBV5-6	TRBJ1-6	CASRSQGAGNSPLHF
TRBV30	TRBJ1-2	CAFQGSDHNYGYTF
TRBV30	TRBJ1-1	CAWRRANTEAFF
TRBV7-9	TRBJ1-2	CASSLGTGPSIYGYTF
TRBV6-1	TRBJ2-7	CASRAGGLVEQYF
TRBV12-5	TRBJ2-1	CASGLADRGVNNEQFF
TRBV27	TRBJ1-2	CASRTENYGYTF
TRBV12-3/TRBV12-4	TRBJ2-7	CASSLARGRIYEQYF
TRBV18	TRBJ2-1	CASSPYGDRITNEQFF
TRBV7-2	TRBJ2-7	CASSLNRGGYEQYF
TRBV27	TRBJ2-3	CASSRQGGEGGTDTQYF
TRBV6-5	TRBJ2-3	CASSYSKTATDTQYF
TRBV30	TRBJ2-7	CAWSVQGALQYF
TRBV7-2	TRBJ2-7	CASSFPWDEQYF
TRBV7-2	TRBJ2-1	CASSLTSGVYNEQFF
TRBV28	TRBJ1-6	CASGGAVPYNSPLHF
TRBV30	TRBJ1-2	CAWSADVWDTNYGYTF
TRBV15	TRBJ2-7	CATSRRQGSAPYEQYF
TRBV7-2	TRBJ1-5	CASSLLPGGLNQPQHF
TRBV20-1	TRBJ1-1	CSALPSGQSYEAFF
TRBV6-2/TRBV6-3	TRBJ2-7	CASSYGTGRSSYEQYF
TRBV20-1	TRBJ1-2	CSASGARGASDYTF
TRBV30	TRBJ1-4	CAWSPGQGTTNEKLFF
TRBV5-1	TRBJ1-1	CASSSSIGTGNTGAFF
TRBV9	TRBJ2-3	CASSPRGDSSSTDTQYF
TRBV7-8	TRBJ2-4	CASSPATVAKNIQYF
TRBV5-6	TRBJ2-3	CASSSYTSGGRSTDTQYF